Detailed here is one T cell receptor beta chain. The data are from a study of technical replicates of blood from four donors. Clones were sequenced by immunoSEQ multiplex PCR, and TCRdb holds only the in-frame ones, with some missing. In the table there are fewer than 85,000 clones, less than 95% of which are singletons. This CDR3 region has 14 residues. V trimming: 3 bases; J trimming: 4 bases; junction bases outside the gene matches: 6. Germline CDR1 is KGHSH and CDR2 is LQKENI. The sample taken for sequencing was T cells isolated from PBMCs. The sequence came from a human donor in good health. The chain combines TRBV18 with TRBJ2-7; 7 bases map to TRBD1. CDR3 DNA sequence: TGTGCCAGCTCACCTTCGACAGGGTGGTACGAGCAGTACTTC. Translation gives CASSPSTGWYEQYF.